A selection of T cell receptor beta chains follows, all from one sample in a study of spatial heterogeneity in lung cancer. TCRdb independently ran MiXCR on the 5' RACE reads; one entry per CDR3 protein. The table records under 150,000 distinct CDR3 sequences, approximately 10% of them present only once. The source material was PBMCs, sampled at follow-up. All receptors derive from a female donor with early-stage non-small cell lung cancer. CDR3s include the opening cysteine and the closing phenylalanine or tryptophan. D genes are given only for firm matches. Size is omitted from some rows. Given values are once, few, many or a class for expanded clones.

j_call,v_call,clone_size,d_call,cdr3_aa,cdr3_nt
TRBJ2-3,TRBV12-3/TRBV12-4,few,TRBD1,CASSPGTGHAASTDTQYF,TGTGCCAGCAGTCCTGGGACAGGGCACGCTGCAAGCACAGATACGCAGTATTTT
TRBJ2-5,TRBV11-2,NA,NA,CASSRETQYF,TGTGCCAGCAGTAGAGAGACCCAGTACTTC
TRBJ1-1,TRBV30,NA,NA,CAWRGFKNTEAFF,TGTGCCTGGAGGGGTTTTAAGAACACTGAAGCTTTCTTT
TRBJ1-5,TRBV28,many,NA,CASRPESYNQPQHF,TGTGCCAGCAGACCCGAGTCTTACAATCAGCCCCAGCATTTT
TRBJ1-2,TRBV5-1,NA,TRBD1,CASSSDPTGRDASYTF,TGCGCCAGCAGCTCCGACCCGACAGGGAGGGATGCAAGCTACACCTTC
TRBJ1-1,TRBV20-1,many,TRBD1,CSARGQGMNTEAFF,TGCAGTGCTAGAGGACAGGGAATGAACACTGAAGCTTTCTTT
TRBJ1-5,TRBV10-3,NA,TRBD1,CAISGTGGNQPQHF,TGTGCCATCAGTGGGACAGGGGGCAATCAGCCCCAGCATTTT
TRBJ1-1,TRBV7-8,few,NA,CASSLDEPNTEAFF,TGTGCCAGCAGCTTAGACGAACCGAACACTGAAGCTTTCTTT
TRBJ2-1,TRBV28,many,NA,CASSFGGVRNEQFF,TGTGCCAGCAGTTTCGGGGGAGTGAGGAATGAGCAGTTCTTC
TRBJ2-2,TRBV18,few,TRBD1,CASSRSGQDRTGELFF,TGTGCCAGCTCACGGAGCGGACAGGACCGCACCGGGGAGCTGTTTTTT
TRBJ2-1,TRBV9,few,TRBD2,CASSVIGSGSNEQFF,TGTGCCAGCAGCGTCATAGGTAGCGGGAGTAATGAGCAGTTCTTC
TRBJ2-5,TRBV12-3/TRBV12-4,NA,TRBD1,CASSLLTGSDQETQYF,TGTGCCAGCAGCTTACTGACAGGGAGTGACCAAGAGACCCAGTACTTC
TRBJ2-3,TRBV18,few,NA,CASSPDTGTSHTDTQYF,TGTGCCAGCTCACCAGATACCGGGACATCCCACACAGATACGCAGTATTTT
TRBJ2-3,TRBV24-1,NA,NA,CATSAMGSTQYF,TGTGCCACCAGTGCAATGGGGAGTACGCAGTATTTT
TRBJ2-1,TRBV2,NA,NA,CASSVREREFF,TGTGCCAGCAGTGTACGGGAGCGGGAGTTCTTC
TRBJ2-3,TRBV7-9,NA,NA,CASAPSAGNTDTQYF,TGTGCCAGCGCCCCTTCGGCGGGGAACACAGATACGCAGTATTTT
TRBJ2-7,TRBV10-3,many,TRBD2,CAIRGLALYEQYF,TGTGCCATCAGGGGACTAGCCCTCTACGAGCAGTACTTC
TRBJ1-5,TRBV6-2/TRBV6-3,NA,NA,CASSYGNQPQHF,TGTGCCAGCAGTTACGGCAATCAGCCCCAGCATTTT
TRBJ2-3,TRBV7-6,NA,NA,CASSLVQSDTQYF,TGTGCCAGCAGCTTAGTCCAGTCAGATACGCAGTATTTT
TRBJ2-7,TRBV20-1,NA,TRBD1,CSAYSGQSYYEQYF,TGCAGTGCTTACTCGGGACAGAGCTACTACGAGCAGTACTTC
TRBJ2-2,TRBV14,few,TRBD1,CASSTQGAGELFF,TGTGCCAGCAGCACCCAGGGGGCCGGGGAGCTGTTTTTT
TRBJ2-1,TRBV7-8,many,NA,CASSPLGNEQFF,TGTGCCAGCAGCCCGTTGGGCAATGAGCAGTTCTTC
TRBJ2-3,TRBV28,many,TRBD1,CASSPRQGARNTQYF,TGTGCCAGCAGTCCCAGACAGGGGGCGCGTAATACGCAGTATTTT
TRBJ1-2,TRBV5-1,NA,TRBD1,CASSFTGGAYYGYTF,TGCGCCAGCAGCTTTACAGGGGGCGCCTACTATGGCTACACCTTC
TRBJ1-6,TRBV27,NA,NA,CASSREGRGSGSPLHF,TGTGCCAGCAGTAGGGAGGGGAGGGGGTCTGGATCACCCCTCCACTTT